Here is one T cell receptor (beta chain) with its context. Other DNA sequences in this specimen translate into the identical CDR3. CDR1 is SNHLY and CDR2 is FYNNEI in the germline V gene. Trimming shortened V by 7 bases and J by 0 bases, and 16 bases separated the two germline ends. This CDR3 is 15 amino acids long. Sequencing was performed with immunoSEQ multiplex PCR; in TCRdb, only in-frame clones are kept and a portion is missing. The data contain 65,000 to 95,000 clones, around 86% of them seen just once; the ten biggest clones take up roughly 4.5%. The record originates from a study of technical replicates of blood from several donors.

The sequencing sample was made of PBMCs. The origin of this receptor is a human donor in good health. Some clones in this sample may be carry-over from other donors' samples. The chain uses TRBV2 and TRBJ2-7; possibly TRBD2 for D (5 bases). CDR3 protein: CASTSGGSRSYEQYF. CDR3 bases: TGTGCCAGCACCAGCGGCGGGTCCCGCTCCTACGAGCAGTACTTC.